This T cell receptor (beta chain) stems from a study of cytomegalovirus exposure and HLA in healthy donors. About this clone: Its antigen remains unidentified.

Use of 60 Vbeta and 13 Jbeta primers characterized the PCR. Profiling relied on immunoSEQ multiplex PCR, and the TCRdb table lists in-frame clones only, not all of them. The profile shows about 63,000 clones, around 73% of them singletons. Findings and limits, study-wide: In a later analysis, a missense DCLRE1C variant was linked to TCR beta V- and J-gene trimming.

Healthy bone marrow donors formed the donor group. The junction had 7 bases not matched to a gene; V was cut back by 3 bases and J by 2 bases. This CDR3 contains 16 residues. Germline V gene sequence: CDR1 PRHDT, CDR2 FYEKMQ (reference sequence). The chain links TRBV13 to TRBJ2-7; 10 nucleotides agree with TRBD2. The material sequenced was PBMCs. The sequence was collected from a man aged 50-60 years in good health and CMV-seronegative. The CDR3 reads CASSFTIAGGPYEQYF. The CDR3 DNA sequence: TGTGCCAGCAGCTTTACAATAGCGGGGGGACCCTACGAGCAGTACTTC.